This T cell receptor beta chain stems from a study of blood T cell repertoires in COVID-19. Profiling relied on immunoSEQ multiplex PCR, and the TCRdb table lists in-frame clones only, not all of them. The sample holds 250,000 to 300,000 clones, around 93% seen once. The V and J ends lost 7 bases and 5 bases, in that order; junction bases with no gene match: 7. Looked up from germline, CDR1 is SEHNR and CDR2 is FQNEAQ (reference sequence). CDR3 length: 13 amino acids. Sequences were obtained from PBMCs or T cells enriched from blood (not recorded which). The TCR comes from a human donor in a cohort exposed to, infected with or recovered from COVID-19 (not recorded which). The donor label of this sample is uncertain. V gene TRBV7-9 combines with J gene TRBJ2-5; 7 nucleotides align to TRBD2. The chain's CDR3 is CASTTQGGETQYF. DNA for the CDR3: TGTGCCAGCACCACCCAGGGAGGGGAGACCCAGTACTTC.